This T cell receptor (beta chain) appears in the sequencing data of a study of blood T cells in healthy people across ages. The study, taken as a whole, reports: The recorded TCR beta diversity per million T cells decreased in a roughly linear manner with age.

A remark on this clonotype: Its matching antigen is unknown.

The authors ran a second PCR of roughly 6 to 12 cycles using a sample-barcoded 5' primer and a J-beta primer mix. Each TCR beta cDNA got a 12-nucleotide random molecular identifier. TCRdb independently ran MiXCR on the 5' RACE reads; one entry per CDR3 protein. The sample lists under 2,000,000 distinct CDR3 sequences; roughly 49% were seen once. Trimming shortened V by 4 bases and J by 10 bases, and 19 bases separated the two germline ends. Germline-derived CDR1 and CDR2 are SGHVS and FNYEAQ. This CDR3 comprises 14 residues. The origin of this receptor is a woman aged 40 to 50 in good health. This chain joins TRBV7-6 and TRBJ1-2; tentative D call: TRBD1 (6 bases). Input material: blood. The CDR3 nucleotides are TGTGCCAGCAGCTCCCGGGGGGGGGCTATCGACTACACCTTC. The encoded protein is CASSSRGGAIDYTF.